Listed below are T cell receptor beta chains from one sample, sequenced in a study of shared clonotypes between healthy human individuals. Assay used: immunoSEQ multiplex PCR; TCRdb lists only in-frame clones, some missing. In the table there are approximately 2.5 million clones, 90% to 95% of which are singletons. The sequenced material came from naive CD4+ T cells from PBMCs. These receptors originate from a man in his late teens or twenties in good health. Some clones in this sample may be carry-over from other donors' samples. CDR3s include the opening cysteine and the closing phenylalanine or tryptophan. D genes are given only for firm matches. Clone size is given for some rows only: seen once, a few or many times, or a class if the clone is expanded.

V	size	D	J	length	DNA	CDR3
TRBV28	NA	NA	TRBJ2-2	15	TGTGCCAGCAGTTTGGGAGGAGGGAACACCGGGGAGCTGTTTTTT	CASSLGGGNTGELFF
TRBV19	once	TRBD2	TRBJ2-1	16	TGTGCCAGTAGTACTAGCGGGAGGGTTTCCTACAATGAGCAGTTCTTC	CASSTSGRVSYNEQFF
TRBV9	NA	TRBD2	TRBJ2-7	14	TGTGCCAGCAGCGTCCGGGACTACTCCTACGAGCAGTACTTC	CASSVRDYSYEQYF
TRBV13	once	TRBD2	TRBJ2-5	15	TGTGCCAGCACCCGAGGGAGCGGGAGTGACGAGACCCAGTACTTC	CASTRGSGSDETQYF
TRBV5-1	NA	TRBD2	TRBJ2-1	17	TGCGCCAGCAGCTTGACGTTCGGCGGGAGGGCCTACAATGAGCAGTTCTTC	CASSLTFGGRAYNEQFF
TRBV28	few	TRBD1	TRBJ2-7	15	TGTGCCAGCAGCCCACTGACAGGGGTCCCCTACGAGCAGTACTTC	CASSPLTGVPYEQYF
TRBV11-2	NA	NA	TRBJ1-4	14	TGTGCCAGCAGCTTAGGGGGGGGGAATGAAAAACTGTTTTTT	CASSLGGGNEKLFF
TRBV4-1	few	TRBD1	TRBJ1-5	16	TGCGCCAGCAGCCAAGGGTCGGTGACAGGGAGTCAGCCCCAGCATTTT	CASSQGSVTGSQPQHF
TRBV4-1	few	NA	TRBJ1-2	14	TGCGCCAGCAGCCAAGTTCGGACTTTCTATGGCTACACCTTC	CASSQVRTFYGYTF
TRBV4-3	NA	TRBD1	TRBJ2-1	22	TGCGCCAGCAGCCAAATAGACAGGGGGCGCTTCCAAAGGGATAGCTCCTACAATGAGCAGTTCTTC	CASSQIDRGRFQRDSSYNEQFF
TRBV27	NA	NA	TRBJ1-4	15	TGTGCCAGCAGTTTATCGGGATCGCTTCCCGAAAAACTGTTTTTT	CASSLSGSLPEKLFF
TRBV21-1	NA	NA	TRBJ2-1	16	TGTGCCAGCAGCCTGGGGACTAGCGGATCCTACAATGAGCAGTTCTTC	CASSLGTSGSYNEQFF
TRBV6-6	once	TRBD1	TRBJ1-3	14	TGTGCCAGCATTAGGGACAGGGGCGGTGGCACCATATATTTT	CASIRDRGGGTIYF
TRBV7-2	NA	NA	TRBJ2-7	14	TGTGCCAGCAGCTTAGCCCAGGCGACCTACGAGCAGTACTTC	CASSLAQATYEQYF
TRBV28	NA	TRBD1	TRBJ1-5	15	TGTGCCAGCAGATTCCGGGACAGACGCAATCAGCCCCAGCATTTT	CASRFRDRRNQPQHF
TRBV5-4	NA	NA	TRBJ2-7	15	TGTGCCAGCAGCCGCGCTGGCGAAAGCAGGTACGAGCAGTACTTC	CASSRAGESRYEQYF
TRBV9	NA	TRBD2	TRBJ2-2	17	TGTGCCAGCAGCGCGCGACTAGCGGGAGACGTAGCGGGGGAGCTGTTTTTT	CASSARLAGDVAGELFF
TRBV6-1	NA	NA	TRBJ2-7	15	TGTGCCAGCAGCGCCCCGAGAGGCCTATCCTACGAGCAGTACTTC	CASSAPRGLSYEQYF
TRBV19	NA	NA	TRBJ1-1	15	TGTGCCAGTAGTAGGGCCAGGGACTTGAACACTGAAGCTTTCTTT	CASSRARDLNTEAFF
TRBV5-1	NA	TRBD1	TRBJ1-2	15	TGCGCCAGCAGCTTACAGACAGGGGCCGAATATGGCTACACCTTC	CASSLQTGAEYGYTF
TRBV6-5	NA	TRBD2	TRBJ2-7	13	TGTGCCACCGGACTAGCGGGACCCTACGAGCAGTACTTC	CATGLAGPYEQYF
TRBV30	NA	TRBD1	TRBJ2-7	16	TGTGCCTGGAGAAAACCGGGACAGCAAAACAACTACGAGCAGTACTTC	CAWRKPGQQNNYEQYF
TRBV7-2	NA	TRBD1	TRBJ2-7	13	TGTGCCAGCAGCCCAGGGGGATCCTACGAGCAGTACTTC	CASSPGGSYEQYF
TRBV6-5	NA	TRBD1	TRBJ1-2	14	TGTGCCAGCAGTAAGGGACAGGGGGTTTATGGCTACACCTTC	CASSKGQGVYGYTF
TRBV7-3	NA	NA	TRBJ2-7	14	TGTGCCAGCAGCCCTTCTTTACAAGCGGCAGAGCAGTACTTC	CASSPSLQAAEQYF
TRBV10-3	NA	TRBD2	TRBJ2-1	16	TGTGCCATCAGTGAGCCGGGGTCGGCTAGCGGTGGTGAGCAGTTCTTC	CAISEPGSASGGEQFF
TRBV30	NA	NA	TRBJ1-2	15	TGTGCCTGGAGTGGGGAGAGTCGAGGGTTTAATGGCTACACCTTC	CAWSGESRGFNGYTF
TRBV18	few	NA	TRBJ1-2	11	TGTGCCAGCTCACGGGAAGGGGGCTACACCTTC	CASSREGGYTF
TRBV4-3	NA	NA	TRBJ2-7	14	TGCGCCAGCAGCCAAGATCCCCACGGACGGGAGCAGTACTTC	CASSQDPHGREQYF
TRBV5-6	NA	NA	TRBJ2-2	17	TGTGCCAGCAGCTCCCTCCGTTTTAGACCTAACACCGGGGAGCTGTTTTTT	CASSSLRFRPNTGELFF
TRBV6-4	NA	TRBD1	TRBJ1-1	19	TGTGCCAGCAGTGACGTTTTAGGACAGGGTCCGGAAAGTGACACTGAAGCTTTCTTT	CASSDVLGQGPESDTEAFF
TRBV10-3	NA	TRBD1	TRBJ1-1	14	TGTGCCATCAGTTCAGGGGGCCCGAACACTGAAGCTTTCTTT	CAISSGGPNTEAFF
TRBV7-3	NA	TRBD1	TRBJ2-6	17	TGTGCCAGCAGCTCGCGATTCGACAGGGCTGGGGCCAACGTCCTGACTTTC	CASSSRFDRAGANVLTF
TRBV6-6	NA	NA	TRBJ2-7	15	TGTGCCAGCAGTTCTAGTGGCCCTCTGTCCTACGAGCAGTACTTC	CASSSSGPLSYEQYF
TRBV10-3	NA	NA	TRBJ1-1	11	TGTGCCATCAGTGGGGCGGTTGGGGCTTTCTTT	CAISGAVGAFF
TRBV5-1	NA	TRBD2	TRBJ2-7	15	TGCGCCAGCAGCTTGGTGGCTAGCGGGAGGTACGAGCAGTACTTC	CASSLVASGRYEQYF
TRBV7-9	NA	TRBD1	TRBJ1-4	14	TGTGCCAGCAGCTTAATGACAGGGAATGAAAAACTGTTTTTT	CASSLMTGNEKLFF
TRBV7-2	NA	NA	TRBJ2-5	14	TGTGCCAGCAACCCGCCGGGGTGGCAAGGGACCCAGTACTTC	CASNPPGWQGTQYF
TRBV28	NA	NA	TRBJ2-7	13	TGTGCCAGCAGTTTGGGGGAAGAGGCCGAGCAGTACTTC	CASSLGEEAEQYF
TRBV6-5	NA	NA	TRBJ2-1	15	TGTGCCAGCAGCCTCGGGACGGGGAGTTGGAATGAGCAGTTCTTC	CASSLGTGSWNEQFF
TRBV4-1	NA	NA	TRBJ2-5	14	TGCGCCAGCAGCCTTCAACAGGGTCCGGAGACCCAGTACTTC	CASSLQQGPETQYF
TRBV11-3	NA	TRBD2	TRBJ2-3	16	TGTGCCAGCAGCCGACTAGCGGGAGCGGGGCCAGATACGCAGTATTTT	CASSRLAGAGPDTQYF
TRBV5-1	NA	TRBD1	TRBJ2-1	16	TGCGCCAGCAGCAAAGGGACAGCCGGCTCCTACAATGAGCAGTTCTTC	CASSKGTAGSYNEQFF
TRBV7-2	once	TRBD2	TRBJ2-7	16	TGTGCCAGCAGCCCACCCGGGCGCGGGAGAACCTACGAGCAGTACTTC	CASSPPGRGRTYEQYF
TRBV7-2	NA	NA	TRBJ2-5	15	TGTGCCAGCAGCATCACCGGGCCGGGGGATAAGACCCAGTACTTC	CASSITGPGDKTQYF